This TCR beta chain was retrieved from a study of T cells in Graves' hyperthyroidism and ophthalmopathy. Study-level points and caveats: A model using 13 V-J features told ophthalmopathy apart from stable hyperthyroidism. Most thyroid-expanded clonotypes above 0.001 were also found in blood.

This clonotype was recorded at least ten times. Its target is unknown. TCR beta CDR3 regions were amplified from RNA transcripts. TCR CDR3 regions were first amplified by RT-PCR with HTBI primers. Using its own MiXCR run on the multiplex PCR reads, TCRdb lists one record per CDR3 protein. The sample lists hundreds of thousands of distinct CDR3 sequences, over 12% occurring once. Germline CDR1 reads SGHRS; CDR2 reads YFSETQ. V lost 5 bases and J 0 bases, leaving 13 bases between the germline ends. The CDR3 consists of 15 residues. Uncontrolled infection, other autoimmune disease, pregnancy and lactation each barred patients from inclusion. Orbital computed tomography, thyroid ultrasound, serum thyroxine and TRAb, and clinical symptoms together informed the diagnoses.

The chain joins TRBV5-1 to TRBJ2-3; TRBD2 is a possible D gene (5 bases). Material for sequencing was blood. This clonotype was sampled from a man aged 45 to 65 with Graves' ophthalmopathy. For the CDR3, the DNA is TGCGCCAGCAGAACGAGCGGTTATAGCACAGATACGCAGTATTTT. It translates to CASRTSGYSTDTQYF.